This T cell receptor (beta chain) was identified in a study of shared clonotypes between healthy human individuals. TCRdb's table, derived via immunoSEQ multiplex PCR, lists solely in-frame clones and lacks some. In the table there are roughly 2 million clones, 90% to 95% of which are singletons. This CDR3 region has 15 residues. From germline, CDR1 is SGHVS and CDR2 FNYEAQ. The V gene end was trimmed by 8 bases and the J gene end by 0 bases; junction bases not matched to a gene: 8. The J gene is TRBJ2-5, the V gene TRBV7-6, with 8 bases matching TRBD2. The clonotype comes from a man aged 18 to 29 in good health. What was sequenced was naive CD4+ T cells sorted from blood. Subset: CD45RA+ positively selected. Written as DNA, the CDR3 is TGTGCCAGCGAGTTGTTGCGGGGGGACCAAGAGACCCAGTACTTC. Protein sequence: CASELLRGDQETQYF.